Listed below are T cell receptor beta chains from one sample, sequenced in a study of blood T cell repertoires in COVID-19. TCRdb's table, derived via immunoSEQ multiplex PCR, lists solely in-frame clones and lacks some. Of a few hundred thousand clones listed, approximately 90% are singletons. Sequenced: PBMCs or T cells enriched from blood (not recorded which). The receptors were sampled from a woman in her twenties or thirties who had recovered from COVID-19. CDR3s include the opening cysteine and the closing phenylalanine or tryptophan. D genes are given only for firm matches. Size is stated for part of the rows, as once, few or many counts, or as a class when the clone is expanded.

NA,NA,TRBV5-1,TRBJ2-5,CASSFRSETQYF,TGCGCCAGCAGCTTTAGATCCGAGACCCAGTACTTC
few,TRBD1,TRBV3-1/TRBV3-2,TRBJ1-2,CASSQDSAGGGYGYTF,TGTGCCAGCAGCCAAGATTCGGCAGGGGGAGGCTATGGCTACACCTTC
few,TRBD1,TRBV5-6,TRBJ2-4,CASSRTGDRGKNIQYF,TGTGCCAGCAGCCGTACAGGGGATAGAGGCAAAAACATTCAGTACTTC
NA,TRBD2,TRBV29-1,TRBJ2-3,CSIDGTSGNTDTQYF,TGCAGCATTGACGGGACTAGCGGAAACACAGATACGCAGTATTTT
NA,NA,TRBV4-3,TRBJ1-3,CASSSDTRIEDTIYF,TGCGCCAGCAGCTCCGACACGCGCATCGAAGACACCATATATTTT
NA,NA,TRBV5-6,TRBJ2-5,CASSLAGSPQETQYF,TGTGCCAGCAGCTTGGCGGGGTCCCCCCAAGAGACCCAGTACTTC
NA,NA,TRBV27,TRBJ1-1,CASSFGTRGTEAFF,TGTGCCAGCAGTTTCGGCACCAGGGGCACTGAAGCTTTCTTT
NA,NA,TRBV5-1,TRBJ1-4,CASSLPGTGDEKLFF,TGCGCCAGCAGCCTTCCAGGGACGGGGGATGAAAAACTGTTTTTT
NA,NA,TRBV29-1,TRBJ1-1,CSVEDPYREGSTEAFF,TGCAGCGTTGAAGATCCCTACAGGGAAGGAAGCACTGAAGCTTTCTTT
NA,TRBD1,TRBV10-3,TRBJ1-1,CAISPGQGFTEAFF,TGTGCCATCAGTCCGGGACAGGGGTTCACTGAAGCTTTCTTT
NA,NA,TRBV5-6,TRBJ1-4,CASSVGSNEKLFF,TGTGCCAGCAGCGTGGGTAGCAATGAAAAACTGTTTTTT
NA,NA,TRBV15,TRBJ1-2,CATSHPDRSNYGYTF,TGTGCCACCAGCCATCCGGACAGATCTAACTATGGCTACACCTTC
NA,NA,TRBV20-1,TRBJ1-6,CSASPGLESPLHF,TGCAGTGCTAGTCCGGGACTAGAATCACCCCTCCACTTT
once,NA,TRBV4-1,TRBJ2-5,CASSHPARTPKETQYF,TGCGCCAGCAGCCACCCTGCCAGGACACCGAAAGAGACCCAGTACTTC
NA,TRBD1,TRBV4-3,TRBJ1-2,CASSQDRDRARGYTF,TGCGCCAGCAGCCAAGACCGGGACAGGGCTAGAGGCTACACCTTC
NA,NA,TRBV18,TRBJ1-4,CASSTYGGHEKLFF,TGTGCCAGCTCAACCTACGGTGGTCATGAAAAACTGTTTTTT
once,NA,TRBV6-5,TRBJ1-3,CASTIPRVSGNTIYF,TGTGCCAGCACCATCCCTCGGGTCTCCGGAAACACCATATATTTT
NA,TRBD2,TRBV30,TRBJ2-3,CAWAGGPDTQYF,TGTGCCTGGGCGGGGGGGCCCGATACGCAGTATTTT
NA,NA,TRBV19,TRBJ1-5,CASSIASNQPQHF,TGTGCCAGTAGTATAGCGAGCAATCAGCCCCAGCATTTT
NA,NA,TRBV6-5,TRBJ1-2,CASSYSGQGNYGYTF,TGTGCCAGCAGTTACTCAGGGCAGGGGAACTATGGCTACACCTTC
NA,TRBD1,TRBV30,TRBJ2-7,CAWSGDRSYEQYF,TGTGCCTGGAGTGGGGACAGATCCTACGAGCAGTACTTC